This T cell receptor beta chain comes out of a study of T-cell reconstitution after alpha-beta-depleted transplantation in children. Preparation of the TCRbeta library used unique molecular identifiers. MiXCR was run by TCRdb on the PCR reads, yielding one entry per CDR3 protein. The data hold 170,000 or so distinct CDR3 sequences, with about 6.4% observed a single time. Germline values: CDR1 SQVTM, CDR2 ANQGSEA. CDR3 size: 15 residues. V was pared by 0 bases and J by 5 bases, with 6 bases of the junction left unmatched. This clonotype showed up many times. The origin of this receptor is a human donor who donated a stem cell graft to a child with Wiskott-Aldrich syndrome. The J gene is TRBJ2-7, the V gene TRBV29-1; the match to TRBD1 covers 11 bases. This sample comprised PBMCs from the stem cell graft donor, obtained from the stem cell graft. CDR3 in DNA: TGCAGCGTTGAAGATTTAGGACAGGGGGCTGACGAGCAGTACTTC. It translates to CSVEDLGQGADEQYF.